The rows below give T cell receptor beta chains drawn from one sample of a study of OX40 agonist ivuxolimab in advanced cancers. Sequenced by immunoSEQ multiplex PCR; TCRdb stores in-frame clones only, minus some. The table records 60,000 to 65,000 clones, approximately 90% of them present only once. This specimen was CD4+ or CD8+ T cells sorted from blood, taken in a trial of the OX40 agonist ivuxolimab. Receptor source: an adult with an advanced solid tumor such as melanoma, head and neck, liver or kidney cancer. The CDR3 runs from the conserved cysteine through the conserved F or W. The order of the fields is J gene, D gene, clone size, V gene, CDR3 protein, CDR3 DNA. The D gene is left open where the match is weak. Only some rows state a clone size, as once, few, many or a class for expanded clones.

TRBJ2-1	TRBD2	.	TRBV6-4	CASSESGIYNEQFF	TGTGCCAGCAGTGAAAGCGGGATTTACAATGAGCAGTTCTTC
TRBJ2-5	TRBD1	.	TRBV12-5	CASGFDRGETQYF	TGTGCTAGTGGTTTCGACAGGGGCGAGACCCAGTACTTC
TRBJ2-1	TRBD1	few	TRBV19	CASTRDRVIYNEQFF	TGTGCCAGTACCCGGGACAGGGTAATCTACAATGAGCAGTTCTTC
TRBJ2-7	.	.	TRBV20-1	CSASRTYEQYF	TGCAGTGCTTCACGGACCTACGAGCAGTACTTC
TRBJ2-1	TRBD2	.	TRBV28	CASTLAGAEFF	TGTGCCAGCACCCTAGCGGGAGCGGAATTCTTC
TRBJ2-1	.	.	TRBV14	CASSQENEILAIF	TGTGCCAGCAGCCAAGAAAATGAGATATTGGCGATCTTC
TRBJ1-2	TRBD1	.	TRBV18	CASSPGTDYGYTF	TGTGCCAGCTCACCAGGGACAGATTATGGCTACACCTTC
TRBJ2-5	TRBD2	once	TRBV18	CASSGLAGAKTQYF	TGTGCCAGCTCGGGACTAGCGGGTGCCAAGACCCAGTACTTC
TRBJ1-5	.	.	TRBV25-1	CASSGGHNLGNQPQHF	TGTGCCAGCAGTGGCGGACACAACCTAGGCAATCAGCCCCAGCATTTT
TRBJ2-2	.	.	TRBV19	CASTSRPNTGELFF	TGTGCCAGTACGAGCCGCCCGAACACCGGGGAGCTGTTTTTT
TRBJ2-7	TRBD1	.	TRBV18	CASSPGTGGSYEQYF	TGTGCCAGCTCACCAGGGACAGGGGGATCCTACGAGCAGTACTTC
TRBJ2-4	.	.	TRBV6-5	CASSYGGPQNIQYF	TGTGCCAGCAGTTACGGGGGGCCCCAAAACATTCAGTACTTC
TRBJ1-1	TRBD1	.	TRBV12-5	CASARTGEAFF	TGTGCTAGTGCCCGGACAGGAGAAGCTTTCTTT
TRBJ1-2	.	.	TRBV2	CASIDGTGYGYTF	TGTGCCAGCATCGACGGGACGGGCTATGGCTACACCTTC
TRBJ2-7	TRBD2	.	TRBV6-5	CASSPADRDYPGQYF	TGTGCCAGCAGCCCTGCCGACCGGGACTACCCGGGACAGTACTTC
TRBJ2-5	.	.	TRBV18	CASTGVTGIETQYF	TGTGCCAGCACTGGAGTGACAGGAATTGAGACCCAGTACTTC
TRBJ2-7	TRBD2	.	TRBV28	CASSLWGTSGSYEQYF	TGTGCCAGCAGTTTATGGGGGACTAGCGGGTCCTACGAGCAGTACTTC
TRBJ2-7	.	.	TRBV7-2	CASSLEGLYEQYF	TGTGCCAGCAGCTTAGAGGGGCTTTACGAGCAGTACTTC
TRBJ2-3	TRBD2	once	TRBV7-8	CASSSGASGRARDTQYF	TGTGCCAGCAGTTCAGGGGCCAGCGGGAGGGCTAGAGATACGCAGTATTTT
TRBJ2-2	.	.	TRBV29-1	CSVGQEEGELFF	TGCAGCGTTGGACAGGAAGAAGGGGAGCTGTTTTTT
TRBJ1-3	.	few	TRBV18	CASSWADSTSGNTIYF	TGTGCCAGCTCTTGGGCAGACAGCACTTCTGGAAACACCATATATTTT
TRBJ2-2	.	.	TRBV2	CASSNRYRTGELFF	TGTGCCAGCAGTAACAGGTACCGGACCGGGGAGCTGTTTTTT